The T cell receptor (beta chain) described here comes from a study of spatial heterogeneity in lung cancer (dated by TCRdb to the late 2010s). About the investigation overall: Beta-chain transcripts were consistently detected in greater numbers than alpha-chain transcripts, which likely reflects a higher abundance of beta-chain transcripts. In non-small cell lung cancer, the study made a quantitative comparison of TCR alpha and beta repertoires among multiple tumor regions, matched nontumor lung and blood. Nonsynonymous mutation counts, determined by whole-exome sequencing of tumor tissue, were related to features of the TCR repertoire. In the raw uncorrected reads, each unique combination of TCR and UMI appeared on average more than ten times. At surgery, both alpha and beta chains were TCR-sequenced in under 250 tumor regions, fewer than 65 matched nontumor lung samples and some 60 PBMC samples. The study at large found these results: Additional single-cell paired TCR alpha and beta sequencing was considered necessary to confirm, at a functional level, the hypothesis that regional TCRs recognize regional mutations. Ubiquitous expanded tumor TCRs were found in blood more often at tumor resection than at routine follow-up.

The meaning of the sample's time point label: sample taken at primary tumor resection. Whole RNA extracted from tumor and nontumor lung tissue, or from cryopreserved PBMC samples, was used for TCR sequencing without cell sorting. The donors were 70 or so patients from the lung TRACERx cohort who had early-stage, untreated non-small cell lung cancer. A patient was chosen for TCR sequencing only when enough RNA was available from at least two tumor regions. Library creation used 5' RACE. Sequenced on a NextSeq 500. The TCR library protocol attached a unique molecular identifier to each TCR cDNA molecule to allow correction of PCR and sequencing errors. The study's processing was this. TCR identification, UMI-based error correction and CDR3 extraction were performed with Decombinator tools. TCRs above a frequency of 2 per 1,000, corresponding to the top 1% of the tumor frequency distribution, were defined as expanded. Each repertoire was subsampled 100 times to 5,000 TCRs, after which Renyi diversity was computed with the R vegan package. CDR3 similarity networks were built from amino acid triplet string-kernel similarity, with CDR3s being connected when pairwise similarity was above 0.82. The raw public data were reprocessed by TCRdb itself: fastp quality trimming at Q25, MiXCR clonotype calling, in-frame beta chains only. CDR3 protein sequences are deduplicated, and each keeps its most common genes and DNA. The V and J calls shown here were made by TCRdb, not taken from the authors' results. The sample includes nearly 50,000 distinct CDR3 sequences, with less than 9% observed a single time. The ten largest clones take up about 13% of the sample.

Unmatched junction bases come to 8, with V trimmed by 7 bases and J by 0 bases. Per the germline V gene, SGHVS is the CDR1 and FNYEAQ is the CDR2. The CDR3, cysteine through phenylalanine, is 15 amino acids long. CDR3 DNA only is kept here, 45 bases in frame from base 1. Concerning this clonotype: No antigen is known for it. Within one base of it there is no much larger clone, and no base qualities were kept.

This sample comprised PBMCs, obtained at surgery. The chain links TRBV7-6 with TRBJ1-1; 7 central nucleotides agree with TRBD1. This clonotype was sampled from a female donor with early-stage non-small cell lung cancer. The CDR3 region reads CASMDRGQLNTEAFF. DNA sequence: TGTGCCAGCATGGATCGGGGACAGCTGAACACTGAAGCTTTCTTT.